This T cell receptor (beta chain) is from a study of blood T cell repertoires in COVID-19. The V gene lost 0 bases and the J gene lost 4 bases, with 7 bases spanning the gap. CDR3 length: 14 residues. Germline CDR1 reads LGHNA; CDR2 reads YNFKEQ. This clone was seen more than once but under ten times. Original handling: Reference gene primer amplification yielded estimated nucleated cell counts. This table comes from immunoSEQ multiplex PCR, and its TCRdb copy is limited to in-frame clones, with some not included. Clone size and V and J calls were adopted from that table, with D and trimming inferred from the DNA. Of fewer than 200,000 clones in the sample, around 72% were seen once.

This chain joins TRBV4-2 and TRBJ1-3; D might be TRBD1 (5 bases). Sequenced: peripheral blood. This TCR was recovered from a woman over 75 with acute or convalescent COVID-19. For the CDR3, the DNA is TGTGCCAGCAGCCAAGATAAGGGGGGAAACACCATATATTTT. It is translated as CASSQDKGGNTIYF.